The 12 T cell receptor beta chains listed next were all sequenced from one sample in a study of blood T cell repertoires in COVID-19. Using immunoSEQ multiplex PCR, the repertoire was profiled, and TCRdb retains in-frame clones only, with some absent. The data show tens of thousands of clones, approximately 82% seen once. The sample comprised peripheral blood. These receptors came from a human donor in a cohort sampled during active COVID-19.

The gene calls are TRBV27 and TRBJ1-6, with 11 bases fitting TRBD1. The CDR3 runs to 15 residues. Losses at the gene ends were 6 bases for V and 9 bases for J; bases not matched to a gene: 7. The germline CDR1 and CDR2 sequences are MNHEY and SMNVEV (reference sequence). For the CDR3, the DNA is TGTGCCAGCAGGAACGCCGGGACAGGGGGTTCACCCCTCCACTTT. It encodes CASRNAGTGGSPLHF.

This rearrangement joins TRBV30 to TRBJ2-5; D remains ambiguous. V lost 2 bases to trimming and J lost 2 bases, with 9 bases between them. The germline gives CDR1 GTSNPN, CDR2 SVGIG (reference sequence). The CDR3 loop spans 13 amino acids. This chain's CDR3 is CAWSYSPQETQYF. CDR3 bases: TGTGCCTGGAGTTATAGCCCGCAAGAGACCCAGTACTTC.

This chain links TRBV5-1 with TRBJ2-3, with D possibly being TRBD2 (6 bases). The CDR3 has 15 amino acids. The ends were cut back, 0 bases at V and 1 base at J, with 9 bases in the middle. CDR1 is SGHRS and CDR2 is YFSETQ in the germline V gene. CDR3 nucleotides: TGCGCCAGCAGCTTGGACGCGGGGCGCACAGATACGCAGTATTTT. This gives the protein CASSLDAGRTDTQYF.

V gene TRBV5-1 combines with J gene TRBJ1-4; 7 positions match TRBD1. Germline V gives CDR1 SGHRS, CDR2 YFSETQ. The CDR3 consists of 17 residues. Trimming took 0 bases from V and 7 from J; bases not matched to a gene: 12. CDR3 DNA: TGCGCCAGCAGCTTGGCCGCCCAGGACAGGATTCGTGAAAAACTGTTTTTT. As protein: CASSLAAQDRIREKLFF.

The rearrangement links TRBV7-8 to TRBJ2-7; 8 positions match TRBD2. V lost 6 bases to trimming and J lost 0 bases; unmatched junction nucleotides: 7. From germline, CDR1 is SGHVS and CDR2 FQNEAQ. This CDR3 is 15 amino acids long. The CDR3 protein is CASRGARGASYEQYF. The CDR3 DNA is TGTGCCAGCAGAGGGGCGCGGGGGGCCTCCTACGAGCAGTACTTC.

The CDR3 loop reads CASSSGLAGAGETQYF. The CDR3 nucleotides read TGCGCCAGCAGCTCCGGACTAGCGGGGGCGGGGGAGACCCAGTACTTC. This sequence joins TRBV4-3 and TRBJ2-5, with TRBD2 matching 13 bases. The CDR3 runs 16 residues. CDR1 is LGHNA and CDR2 is YSLEER in the germline V gene. V gave up 5 bases and J gave up 5 bases; unmatched junction bases: 8.

The V call is TRBV19, the J call TRBJ1-5; TRBD1 might be the D (5 bases). Between the trimmed V and J ends, which lost 6 bases and 6 bases, there was a span of 12 bases. The CDR3 is made up of 13 amino acids. From germline, CDR1 is LNHDA and CDR2 SQIVND (reference sequence). CDR3 loop: CASSRERGQPQHF. The CDR3 DNA follows: TGTGCCAGTAGCAGGGAGCGGGGTCAGCCCCAGCATTTT.

The V gene is TRBV3-1 (or the pseudogene TRBV3-2), the J gene TRBJ2-7; 8 positions agree with TRBD1. Germline CDR1 is LGHDT and CDR2 is YNNKEL (reference sequence). The CDR3 contains 15 residues. V trimming: 3 bases; J trimming: 6 bases; junction bases outside the gene matches: 10. The CDR3 DNA follows: TGTGCCAGCAGCCACCTAGGACAGGGTACGGGCGAGCAGTACTTC. Encoded protein: CASSHLGQGTGEQYF.

The gene calls are TRBV28 and TRBJ2-7, with D uncertain. Germline CDR1 is MDHEN and CDR2 is SYDVKM. Trimming removed 8 bases at V and 2 bases at J, with 10 bases between. This CDR3 comprises 12 residues. The CDR3 DNA is TGTGCCAGCGCGCCGGAGCCCTACGAGCAGTACTTC. It translates to CASAPEPYEQYF.

The chain uses TRBV15 and TRBJ2-1; TRBD1 matches at 10 bases. V was clipped by 5 bases and J by 6 bases; unmatched bases: 10. The CDR3 covers 16 residues. CDR1 is LNHNV and CDR2 is YYDKDF in the germline V gene (reference sequence). CDR3 protein: CATSPYGQGVSNEQFF. CDR3 sequence (DNA): TGTGCCACCAGCCCATATGGACAGGGGGTTAGCAATGAGCAGTTCTTC.

This chain links TRBV11-2 with TRBJ2-5; perhaps TRBD1 as D (6 bases). Trimming removed 5 bases at V and 0 bases at J, with 7 bases between. Germline V CDR1 and CDR2: SGHAT, FQNNGV. The CDR3 is made up of 13 amino acids. The CDR3 region is CASSQGHQETQYF. The DNA for the CDR3 is TGTGCCAGCAGCCAGGGGCACCAAGAGACCCAGTACTTC.

V and J are TRBV6-5 and TRBJ2-7; TRBD1 agrees at 7 bases. V shed 11 bases, J shed 3 bases, and the junction held 13 bases outside the gene matches. Germline V gene data show CDR1 as MNHEY and CDR2 as SVGAGI. This CDR3 spans 14 amino acids. For the CDR3, the DNA is TGTGCCTCCTCGGAAGGGGGCCTACTCTACGAGCAGTACTTC. Protein sequence: CASSEGGLLYEQYF.